The 21 T cell receptor beta chains below come from one sample, sequenced in a study of T cells after yellow fever vaccination. A single record per CDR3 protein comes from TCRdb applying MiXCR to the 5' RACE reads. The data hold around 320,000 distinct CDR3 sequences, with 8.7% observed a single time. The sample consisted of CD4+ T cells sorted from PBMCs, taken 5 days after the yellow fever booster vaccination. These TCRs come from a man younger than 30 who received the YFV17D yellow fever vaccine.

The chain carries TRBV11-2 and TRBJ2-1, with 10 bases identical to TRBD1. This CDR3 has 13 amino acids. Germline CDR1 reads SGHAT; CDR2 reads FQNNGV. V lost 8 bases and J lost 4; bases outside the gene matches: 2. As DNA, the CDR3 is TGTGCCAGCCGACAGGGGGCTTACAATGAGCAGTTCTTC. Its translation is CASRQGAYNEQFF.

The chain is built from TRBV20-1 and TRBJ1-4; D gene ambiguous. This CDR3 is 14 amino acids long. Germline V gene lookup returns CDR1 DFQATT and CDR2 SNEGSKA (reference sequence). The V end was cut by 0 bases, the J end by 5 bases, with 10 bases between. CDR3 coding DNA: TGCAGTGCTAGAGATGTGGCCCAGAATGAAAAACTGTTTTTT. Translation gives CSARDVAQNEKLFF.

The V and J genes are TRBV7-2 and TRBJ2-1; 7 nucleotides align to TRBD1. The germline V gene encodes CDR1 SGHTA and CDR2 FQGNSA. The CDR3 contains 15 residues. Unmatched junction bases numbered 5, after V lost 1 base and J lost 5 bases. CDR3 residues: CASSLDYRGNNEQFF. The DNA for the CDR3 is TGTGCCAGCAGCTTAGACTACAGGGGAAACAATGAGCAGTTCTTC.

This clonotype has only a few counts. The V call is TRBV4-3, the J call TRBJ2-7; TRBD1 matches at 7 bases. This CDR3 region has 15 residues. Looked up from germline, CDR1 is LGHNA and CDR2 is YSLEER. The J segment lost 1 base and the V segment lost 4 bases, leaving 7 bases of the junction unmatched. The CDR3 loop is CASSLGTDPSYEQYF. CDR3 coding DNA: TGCGCCAGCAGCCTAGGGACAGACCCATCCTACGAGCAGTACTTC.

This clonotype was detected only once. The chain has TRBV5-1 and TRBJ2-1, with 7 bases matching TRBD1. V gave up 4 bases and J gave up 5 bases; unmatched junction bases: 6. The CDR3 is 14 amino acids. Germline-derived CDR1 and CDR2 are SGHRS and YFSETQ. The CDR3 DNA reads as TGCGCCAGCAGCCTCGGGACAGCCAACAATGAGCAGTTCTTC. Translated, it gives CASSLGTANNEQFF.

The V gene is TRBV29-1, the J gene TRBJ1-2; D is uncertain. Trimming left V 7 bases short and J 8 bases short, with 14 bases between. There are 11 residues in the CDR3. The germline gives CDR1 SQVTM, CDR2 ANQGSEA. CDR3 residues: CSATNSGGYTF. The CDR3 nucleotides read TGCAGCGCAACCAACTCCGGGGGCTACACCTTC. Drawing the rest from reference TRBV29-1 and TRBJ1-2, the complete variable domain is SAVISQKPSRDICQRGTSLTIQCQVDSQVTMMFWYRQQPGQSLTLIATANQGSEATYESGFVIDKFPISRPNLTFSTLTVSNMSPEDSSIYLCSATNSGGYTFGSGTRLTVV.

This clonotype was recorded many times. This chain links TRBV7-9 with TRBJ2-2; TRBD2 might be the D (5 bases). V was trimmed by 4 bases and J by 15 bases, leaving 21 bases between them. This CDR3 comprises 14 residues. The germline gives CDR1 SEHNR, CDR2 FQNEAQ (reference sequence). The CDR3 loop reads CASSSAQLSGKVFF. CDR3 in DNA: TGTGCCAGCAGCTCAGCCCAACTTTCCGGGAAGGTGTTTTTT.

This clonotype was counted between two and nine times. The chain couples TRBV5-1 to TRBJ2-3, with 7 bases identical to TRBD2. Trimming removed 1 base from V and 0 bases from J; junction bases left unmatched: 8. Germline V gene sequence: CDR1 SGHRS, CDR2 YFSETQ. This CDR3 region has 17 residues. CDR3 in amino acids: CASSLPSGGVSTDTQYF. The CDR3 region has the DNA TGCGCCAGCAGCTTGCCTAGCGGTGGGGTGAGCACAGATACGCAGTATTTT.

This clonotype was recorded at least ten times. The chain employs TRBV5-1 and TRBJ2-7; D is uncertain. The CDR3 extends over 14 amino acids. Trimming stripped 3 bases from V and 4 bases from J, with 14 bases between. Looked up from germline, CDR1 is SGHRS and CDR2 is YFSETQ. The CDR3 nucleotides read TGCGCCAGCAGCTCCGCTCCGCAAGATTACGAGCAGTACTTC. It specifies CASSSAPQDYEQYF.

The chain joins TRBV29-1 to TRBJ2-1; D may be TRBD1 or TRBD2 (7 bases each). Germline V lookup: CDR1 SQVTM, CDR2 ANQGSEA. This CDR3 spans 12 amino acids. V lost 8 bases and J 5 bases, leaving 13 bases between the germline ends. The CDR3 sequence is CSTAGGDNEQFF. The DNA for the CDR3 is TGCAGCACCGCAGGGGGGGACAATGAGCAGTTCTTC.

This clonotype was counted only a few times. J is TRBJ2-3 and V is TRBV30; D may match TRBD1 or TRBD2 (5 bases each). In germline, CDR1 is GTSNPN, CDR2 SVGIG (reference sequence). This CDR3 contains 15 residues. V was clipped by 4 bases and J by 4 bases, with 18 bases between them. CDR3 sequence: CAWTPGPRRADTQYF. CDR3 sequence (DNA): TGTGCCTGGACACCGGGACCGAGGCGGGCAGATACGCAGTATTTT.

The table lists this clonotype with many counts. V usage is TRBV5-1 and J usage is TRBJ1-2, with D possibly matching TRBD1 (5 bases). From germline, CDR1 is SGHRS and CDR2 YFSETQ. The CDR3 contains 13 residues. Trimming removed 3 bases at V and 8 bases at J, with 14 bases between. CDR3: CASSSPAGSGYTF. The CDR3 DNA sequence: TGCGCCAGCAGCTCCCCGGCAGGGTCCGGCTACACCTTC.

The chain has TRBV7-9 and TRBJ1-1, with D unclear. From germline, CDR1 is SEHNR and CDR2 FQNEAQ (reference sequence). The CDR3 has 14 residues. V shed 3 bases and J shed 11 bases, with 19 bases lying between them. CDR3 residues: CASSFSPPDSGAFF. In DNA, the CDR3 is TGTGCCAGCAGCTTTTCCCCTCCCGACTCCGGGGCTTTCTTT.

The chain recombines TRBV4-2 with TRBJ1-4, with 8 positions matching TRBD1. The germline gives CDR1 LGHNA, CDR2 YNFKEQ. The CDR3 has 14 amino acids. With V trimmed by 6 bases and J by 5 bases, 5 bases remained unmatched. The CDR3 reads CASRHDRGNEKLFF. The CDR3 DNA is TGTGCCAGCAGGCATGACAGGGGCAATGAAAAACTGTTTTTT.

The genes are TRBV11-2 and TRBJ2-3; 9 nucleotides agree with TRBD2. J gave up 0 bases and V 6 bases, and 4 bases lay outside the gene matches. The CDR3 is made up of 15 amino acids. Per the germline V gene, CDR1 is SGHAT and CDR2 is FQNNGV. The CDR3 is CASRPRGGSTDTQYF. In DNA, the CDR3 is TGTGCCAGCAGACCGCGGGGGGGGAGCACAGATACGCAGTATTTT.

This clonotype has more than one count but fewer than ten. The chain couples TRBV12-3 or TRBV12-4 to TRBJ1-1; D may be TRBD1 (6 bases). V lost 1 base, J lost 8 bases, and 8 bases lay in between. The CDR3 sequence is 12 residues long. The CDR3 sequence is CASSLGGAEAFF. The CDR3 bases are TGTGCCAGCAGTTTAGGGGGGGCGGAAGCTTTCTTT.

The sample holds many counts of this clonotype. V usage is TRBV5-1 and J usage is TRBJ1-2; 10 nucleotides align to TRBD1. This CDR3 is built from 16 residues. V was pared by 0 bases and J by 7 bases, with 9 bases of the junction left unmatched. From germline, CDR1 is SGHRS and CDR2 YFSETQ. This chain's CDR3 is CASSLDLPGQGFGYTF. CDR3 bases: TGCGCCAGCAGCTTGGATTTACCGGGACAGGGGTTTGGCTACACCTTC.

V and J are TRBV29-1 and TRBJ2-2, with D tentatively TRBD1 or TRBD2 (6 bases each). CDR3 size: 13 residues. V lost 6 bases to trimming and J lost 4 bases, with 12 bases between them. Per germline, CDR1 SQVTM and CDR2 ANQGSEA. The CDR3 DNA reads as TGCAGCGTGGGGGGCCGTTTCACCGGGGAGCTGTTTTTT. It specifies CSVGGRFTGELFF.

The gene calls are TRBV29-1 and TRBJ2-2; tentative D call: TRBD1 (5 bases). V was pared by 6 bases and J by 0 bases, with 11 bases between. Germline CDR1 SQVTM, CDR2 ANQGSEA. This CDR3 has 14 amino acids. CDR3 sequence: CSVYDRSNTGELFF. CDR3 in DNA: TGCAGCGTATATGACAGATCGAACACCGGGGAGCTGTTTTTT.

The chain recombines TRBV12-3 or TRBV12-4 with TRBJ1-2; no firm D call. With 3 bases removed from V and 5 bases from J, the gap between germline ends came to 10 bases. The CDR3 is made up of 13 amino acids. The CDR3 DNA reads TGTGCCAGCAGTTTGGGGTACGGGTATGGCTACACCTTC. Amino acids: CASSLGYGYGYTF.

The rearrangement uses TRBV3-1 and TRBJ2-1, with D tentatively TRBD2 (6 bases). The CDR3 has 12 residues. Germline CDR1 LGHDT, CDR2 YNNKEL (reference sequence). The V and J ends lost 6 bases and 9 bases respectively, with 12 bases between them. The DNA for the CDR3 is TGTGCCAGCAGTTTCTCGGGGGTTGAGCAGTTCTTC. Amino acids: CASSFSGVEQFF.